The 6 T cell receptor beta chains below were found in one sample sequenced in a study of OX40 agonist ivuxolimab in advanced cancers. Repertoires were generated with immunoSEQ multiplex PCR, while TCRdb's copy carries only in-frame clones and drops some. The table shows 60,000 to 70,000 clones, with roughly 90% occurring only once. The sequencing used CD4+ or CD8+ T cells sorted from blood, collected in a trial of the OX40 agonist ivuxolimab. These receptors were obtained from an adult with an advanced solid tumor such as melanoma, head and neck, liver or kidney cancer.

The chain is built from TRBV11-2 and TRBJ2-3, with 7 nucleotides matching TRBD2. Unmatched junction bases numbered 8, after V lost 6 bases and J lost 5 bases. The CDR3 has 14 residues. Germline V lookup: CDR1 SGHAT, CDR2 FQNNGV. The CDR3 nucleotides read TGTGCCAGCAGTTTCACGGGAGGAGAAGATACGCAGTATTTT. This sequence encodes CASSFTGGEDTQYF.

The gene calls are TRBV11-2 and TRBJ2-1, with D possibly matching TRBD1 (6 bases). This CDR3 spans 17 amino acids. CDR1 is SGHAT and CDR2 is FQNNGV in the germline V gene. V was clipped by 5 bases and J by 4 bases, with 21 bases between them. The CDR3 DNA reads TGTGCCAGCAGCCGAAGGACAGTTCCAGCCACGTACAATGAGCAGTTCTTC. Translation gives CASSRRTVPATYNEQFF.

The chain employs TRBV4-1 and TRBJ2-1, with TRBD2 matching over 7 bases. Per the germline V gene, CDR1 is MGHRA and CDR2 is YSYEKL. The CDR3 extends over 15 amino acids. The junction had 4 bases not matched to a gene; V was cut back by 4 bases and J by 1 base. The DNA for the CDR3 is TGCGCCAGCAGCCCGACTAGCCTATCCTACAATGAGCAGTTCTTC. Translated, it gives CASSPTSLSYNEQFF.

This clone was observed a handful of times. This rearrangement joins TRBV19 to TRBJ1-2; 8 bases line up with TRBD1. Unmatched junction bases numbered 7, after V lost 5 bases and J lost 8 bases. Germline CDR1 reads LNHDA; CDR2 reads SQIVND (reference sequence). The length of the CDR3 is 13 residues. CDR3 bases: TGTGCCAGTAGTCGGGGACAGGTGGTCGGCTACACCTTC. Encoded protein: CASSRGQVVGYTF. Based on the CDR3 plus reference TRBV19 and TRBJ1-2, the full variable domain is DGGITQSPKYLFRKEGQNVTLSCEQNLNHDAMYWYRQDPGQGLRLIYYSQIVNDFQKGDIAEGYSVSREKKESFPLTVTSAQKNPTAFYLCASSRGQVVGYTFGSGTRLTVV.

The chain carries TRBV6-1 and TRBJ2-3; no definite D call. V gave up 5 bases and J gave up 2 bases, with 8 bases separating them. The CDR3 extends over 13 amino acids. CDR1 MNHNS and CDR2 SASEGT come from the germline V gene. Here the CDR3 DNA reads TGTGCCAGCAGTATACGGCCCACAGATACGCAGTATTTT. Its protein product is CASSIRPTDTQYF.

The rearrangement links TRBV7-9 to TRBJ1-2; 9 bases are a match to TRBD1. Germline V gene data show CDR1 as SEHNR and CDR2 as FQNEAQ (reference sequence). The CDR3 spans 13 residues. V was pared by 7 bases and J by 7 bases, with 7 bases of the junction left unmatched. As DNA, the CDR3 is TGTGCCAGCACCAGGACAGGGGAAGGTGGCTACACCTTC. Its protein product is CASTRTGEGGYTF.